The 4 T cell receptor beta chains below all came from one sample that was sequenced in a study of T-cell reconstitution after alpha-beta-depleted transplantation in children. As it was prepared, the TCRbeta library received unique molecular identifiers. Using its own MiXCR run on the PCR reads, TCRdb lists one record per CDR3 protein. The sample has 500,000 to 750,000 distinct CDR3 sequences; 25% to 30% are singletons. The source material was PBMCs, sampled before TCRalphabeta/CD19-depleted stem cell transplant. These receptors all stem from a boy younger than two with Wiskott-Aldrich syndrome, due to receive a stem cell transplant.

This rearrangement joins TRBV3-1 to TRBJ1-6, with a tentative D call TRBD1 (6 bases). The V end lost 4 bases, the J end lost 6 bases, and 7 bases lay between the germline ends. The CDR3 covers 13 residues. CDR1 and CDR2 from the germline V gene are LGHDT and YNNKEL (reference sequence). The CDR3 DNA sequence: TGTGCCAGCAGCCGGACAGCTAATTCACCCCTCCACTTT. Translating gives CASSRTANSPLHF.

The chain has TRBV6-1 and TRBJ1-5; D is perhaps TRBD1 (6 bases). In germline, CDR1 is MNHNS, CDR2 SASEGT. The CDR3 spans 17 residues. V lost 4 bases and J 3 bases, leaving 19 bases between the germline ends. CDR3 DNA sequence: TGTGCCAGCAGTGGAGACCCCCGGACAGCATTCAATCAGCCCCAGCATTTT. It specifies CASSGDPRTAFNQPQHF.

Only a few counts were recorded for this clonotype. The chain uses TRBV5-1 and TRBJ2-1; a possible D gene is TRBD2 (5 bases). Germline CDR1 is SGHRS and CDR2 is YFSETQ. This CDR3 is built from 15 residues. V gave up 2 bases and J gave up 0 bases, with 9 bases separating them. The CDR3 loop reads CASSFRTSSYNEQFF. CDR3 nucleotides: TGCGCCAGCAGCTTTAGAACTAGCTCCTACAATGAGCAGTTCTTC.

This clonotype was seen a few times. The J gene is TRBJ2-3, the V gene TRBV9, with D possibly matching TRBD2 (5 bases). V shed 0 bases and J shed 2 bases, with 10 bases lying between them. This CDR3 has 15 residues. Looked up from germline, CDR1 is SGDLS and CDR2 is YYNGEE. CDR3 amino acids: CASSVGSGFTDTQYF. CDR3 bases: TGTGCCAGCAGCGTAGGGTCGGGGTTCACAGATACGCAGTATTTT. Drawing the rest from reference TRBV9 and TRBJ2-3, the complete variable domain is DSGVTQTPKHLITATGQRVTLRCSPRSGDLSVYWYQQSLDQGLQFLIQYYNGEERAKGNILERFSAQQFPDLHSELNLSSLELGDSALYFCASSVGSGFTDTQYFGPGTRLTVL.